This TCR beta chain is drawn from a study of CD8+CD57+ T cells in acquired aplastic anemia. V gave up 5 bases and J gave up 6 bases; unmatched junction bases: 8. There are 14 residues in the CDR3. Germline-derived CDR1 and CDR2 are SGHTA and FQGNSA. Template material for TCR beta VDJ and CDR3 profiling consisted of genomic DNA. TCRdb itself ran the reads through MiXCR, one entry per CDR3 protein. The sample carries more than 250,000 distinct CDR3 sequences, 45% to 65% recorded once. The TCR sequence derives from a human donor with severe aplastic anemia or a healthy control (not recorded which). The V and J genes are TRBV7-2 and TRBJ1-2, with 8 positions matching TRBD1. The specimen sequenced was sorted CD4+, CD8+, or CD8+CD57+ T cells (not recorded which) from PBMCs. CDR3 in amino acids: CASSTRDRQDGYTF. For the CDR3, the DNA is TGTGCCAGCAGCACCCGGGACAGGCAGGATGGCTACACCTTC.